Listed below are T cell receptor beta chains from one sample, sequenced in a study of low-dose radiotherapy and immunotherapy resistance in tumors. TCRdb used MiXCR to reprocess the reads, holding one entry per CDR3 protein. This sample yields under 90,000 distinct CDR3 sequences, of which 15% to 20% are seen a single time; less than 3% belongs to the top ten. The sample in question was PBMCs, obtained before treatment. These TCRs come from a male donor with prostate cancer. CDR3s include the opening cysteine and the closing phenylalanine or tryptophan. The order of the fields is J gene, V gene, clone size, D gene, CDR3 protein, CDR3 DNA. A D gene is named only where the DNA matches it firmly. Size values are once, few and many counts, or a class for expanded clones, and some rows have none.

TRBJ2-7,TRBV5-4,many,TRBD1,CASQPMGTAYEQYF,TGTGCCAGCCAACCCATGGGGACAGCCTACGAGCAGTACTTC
TRBJ1-6,TRBV13,many,TRBD1,CASSSQGSSYNSPLHF,TGTGCCAGCAGCTCACAGGGGAGCTCCTATAATTCACCCCTCCACTTT
TRBJ1-6,TRBV6-5,many,NA,CASSYRGSPLHF,TGTGCCAGCAGTTACAGGGGATCACCCCTCCACTTT
TRBJ1-5,TRBV6-1,many,NA,CASSEARRGYLRISNQPQHF,TGTGCCAGCAGTGAAGCGCGAAGGGGCTACCTCCGTATCTCCAATCAGCCCCAGCATTTT
TRBJ1-5,TRBV20-1,many,NA,CSARDKGDQPQHF,TGCAGTGCTAGAGATAAAGGGGACCAGCCCCAGCATTTT
TRBJ2-7,TRBV5-1,many,NA,CASSPDGSPYEQYF,TGCGCCAGCAGCCCGGACGGTTCGCCCTACGAGCAGTACTTC
TRBJ2-5,TRBV25-1,few,NA,CASSESGEETQYF,TGTGCCAGCAGTGAATCTGGGGAAGAGACCCAGTACTTC
TRBJ1-4,TRBV4-2,many,TRBD1,CASSQDPVTGRDEKLFF,TGTGCCAGCAGCCAAGATCCTGTGACAGGGAGGGATGAAAAACTGTTTTTT
TRBJ1-5,TRBV6-1,many,NA,CASSEGSSNQPQHF,TGTGCCAGCAGTGAAGGCAGCAGCAATCAGCCCCAGCATTTT
TRBJ1-6,TRBV5-1,many,NA,CASSLWDPPSTPLHF,TGCGCCAGCAGCTTGTGGGACCCGCCGTCGACACCCCTCCACTTT
TRBJ2-7,TRBV7-2,many,TRBD1,CASSLEGTGFYEQYF,TGTGCCAGCAGCTTAGAGGGGACAGGGTTCTACGAGCAGTACTTC
TRBJ2-4,TRBV6-8,many,TRBD2,CASSRASGGESQYF,TGTGCCAGCAGTAGAGCAAGCGGGGGGGAGTCTCAGTACTTC
TRBJ1-1,TRBV2,many,NA,CASSESLTGSSTEAFF,TGTGCCAGCAGTGAAAGTCTAACAGGGAGTAGTACTGAAGCTTTCTTT
TRBJ2-7,TRBV5-1,many,NA,CASSSNPSNLAYEQYF,TGCGCCAGCAGCTCCAACCCTTCTAATCTCGCATACGAGCAGTACTTC
TRBJ2-1,TRBV12-3/TRBV12-4,many,NA,CASSDSSGEQFF,TGTGCCAGCAGTGATAGTAGCGGTGAGCAGTTCTTC
TRBJ1-5,TRBV27,many,NA,CASSFGQGNQPQHF,TGTGCCAGCAGTTTCGGTCAGGGTAATCAGCCCCAGCATTTT
TRBJ1-5,TRBV28,many,NA,CASRLPEEPQHF,TGTGCCAGCAGACTCCCCGAGGAGCCCCAGCATTTT
TRBJ2-5,TRBV11-2,many,NA,CASSLERETQYF,TGTGCCAGCAGCTTAGAACGGGAGACCCAGTACTTC
TRBJ2-7,TRBV27,NA,NA,CASRNNPGTNYEQYF,TGTGCCAGCAGGAATAACCCCGGGACCAACTACGAGCAGTACTTC
TRBJ2-7,TRBV3-1,few,NA,CASSHEGQYEQYF,TGTGCCAGCAGCCACGAGGGCCAATACGAGCAGTACTTC
TRBJ2-1,TRBV27,NA,TRBD1,CASRYRDRDYEQFF,TGTGCCAGCAGGTACCGGGACAGGGACTACGAGCAGTTCTTC
TRBJ2-1,TRBV5-5,NA,NA,CASSLPTSDEQFF,TGTGCCAGCAGCTTGCCAACGTCGGATGAGCAGTTCTTC
TRBJ2-7,TRBV27,many,NA,CASGANAGWGEQYF,TGTGCCAGCGGCGCGAACGCCGGGTGGGGCGAGCAGTACTTC
TRBJ1-2,TRBV5-4,NA,TRBD1,CASSTTGAGGYTF,TGTGCCAGCAGCACCACAGGGGCGGGTGGCTACACCTTC
TRBJ2-7,TRBV11-2,many,NA,CASSRTASGGRIDEQYF,TGTGCCAGCAGCCGAACAGCTTCGGGGGGCAGAATCGACGAGCAGTACTTC
TRBJ1-6,TRBV5-5,once,NA,CASSFYICSARIGTENSPLHF,NA
TRBJ2-3,TRBV2,many,NA,CASSVRSTDTQYF,TGTGCCAGCAGTGTCAGGAGCACAGATACGCAGTATTTT
TRBJ2-1,TRBV7-2,many,TRBD1,CASSSDRVRVSNEQFF,TGTGCCAGCAGCTCGGACAGGGTTCGGGTAAGCAATGAGCAGTTCTTC
TRBJ2-3,TRBV30,many,NA,CAWSPPARQDTQYF,TGTGCCTGGAGTCCCCCGGCCCGACAGGATACGCAGTATTTT
TRBJ2-7,TRBV7-6,once,TRBD1,CASTRGNEQYF,TGTGCCAGCACCAGGGGGAACGAGCAGTACTTC
TRBJ2-1,TRBV6-5,many,NA,CASSYGGLDEQFF,TGTGCCAGCAGTTACGGGGGGTTAGATGAGCAGTTCTTC
TRBJ2-3,TRBV12-3/TRBV12-4,many,NA,CASSISGTDTQYF,TGTGCCAGCAGTATATCGGGCACAGATACGCAGTATTTT
TRBJ2-7,TRBV20-1,NA,NA,CSAKEVATGSYEQYF,TGCAGTGCAAAAGAGGTGGCGACGGGGTCCTACGAGCAGTACTTC
TRBJ2-4,TRBV11-2,many,TRBD1,CASSLDWDSNIQYF,TGTGCCAGCAGCTTAGACTGGGACAGCAACATTCAGTACTTC
TRBJ2-5,TRBV4-2,many,TRBD2,CASSAIAGRGETQYF,TGTGCCAGCAGCGCCATAGCGGGGAGAGGAGAGACCCAGTACTTC
TRBJ2-5,TRBV6-4,many,NA,CASSCRPRGAVRETQYF,TGTGCCAGCAGTTGCCGGCCAAGGGGGGCTGTAAGAGAGACCCAGTACTTC
TRBJ2-2,TRBV5-1,NA,TRBD2,CASSLAGPSGGRVTGELFF,TGCGCCAGCAGCTTGGCCGGGCCTAGCGGGGGCCGAGTCACCGGGGAGCTGTTTTTT
TRBJ2-1,TRBV2,many,NA,CASSVLVDEQFF,TGTGCCAGCAGTGTCTTGGTAGATGAGCAGTTCTTC
TRBJ1-1,TRBV7-9,many,NA,CASSLGSDAFF,TGTGCCAGCAGCTTAGGGTCTGACGCTTTCTTT
TRBJ2-5,TRBV7-9,many,NA,CASSPLQGPSVETQYF,TGTGCCAGCAGCCCACTACAGGGACCCTCGGTGGAGACCCAGTACTTC